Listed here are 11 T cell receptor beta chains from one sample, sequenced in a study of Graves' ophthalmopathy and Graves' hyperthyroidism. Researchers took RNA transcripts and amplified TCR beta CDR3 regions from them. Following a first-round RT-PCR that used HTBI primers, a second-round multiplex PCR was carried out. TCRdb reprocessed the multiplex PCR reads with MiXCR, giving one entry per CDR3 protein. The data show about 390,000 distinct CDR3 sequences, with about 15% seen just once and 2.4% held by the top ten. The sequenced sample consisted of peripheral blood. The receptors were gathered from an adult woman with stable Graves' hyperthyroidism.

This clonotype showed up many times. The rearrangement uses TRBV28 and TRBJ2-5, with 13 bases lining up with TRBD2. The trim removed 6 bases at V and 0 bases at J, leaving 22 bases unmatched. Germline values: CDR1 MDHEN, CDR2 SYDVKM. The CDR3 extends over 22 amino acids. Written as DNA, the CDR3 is TGTGCCAGCAGCCCTCATCCTCCGCCGGGACTAGCGGGATATTCGAACCAAGAGACCCAGTACTTC. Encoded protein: CASSPHPPPGLAGYSNQETQYF.

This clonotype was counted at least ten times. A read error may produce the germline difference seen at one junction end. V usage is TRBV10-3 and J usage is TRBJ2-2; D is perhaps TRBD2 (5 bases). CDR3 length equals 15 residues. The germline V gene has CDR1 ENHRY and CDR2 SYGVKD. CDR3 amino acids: CAVSEGLVGPGELFF. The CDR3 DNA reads TGTGCCGTCAGTGAAGGACTTGTGGGCCCCGGGGAGCTGTTTTTT.

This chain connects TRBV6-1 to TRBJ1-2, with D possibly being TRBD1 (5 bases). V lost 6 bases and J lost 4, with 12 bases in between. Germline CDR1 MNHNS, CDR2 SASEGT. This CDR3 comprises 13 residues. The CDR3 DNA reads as TGTGCCAGCAGGGATGCCGGGGGCTATGGCTACACCTTC. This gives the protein CASRDAGGYGYTF.

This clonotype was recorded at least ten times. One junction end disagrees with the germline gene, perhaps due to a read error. CDR3 DNA: TGCAGCGCCACTCGGGGCAGCTACACCGGGGAGCCGTTTTTT. It encodes CSATRGSYTGEPFF. V usage is TRBV29-1 and J usage is TRBJ2-2; the D gene could be TRBD1 or TRBD2 (5 bases each). Looked up from germline, CDR1 is SQVTM and CDR2 is ANQGSEA. The CDR3 has 14 residues.

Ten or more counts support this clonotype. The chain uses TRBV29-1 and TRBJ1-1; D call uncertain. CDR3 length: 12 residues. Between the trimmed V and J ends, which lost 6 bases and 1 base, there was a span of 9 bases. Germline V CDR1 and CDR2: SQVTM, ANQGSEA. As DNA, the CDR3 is TGCAGCGTGAAGGAGGAGAACACTGAAGCTTTCTTT. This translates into CSVKEENTEAFF.

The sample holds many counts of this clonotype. DNA of the CDR3: TGTGCCAGCAGTTTATTCCTAGGACAGCGGCTTTACGAGCAGTACTTC. Translation: CASSLFLGQRLYEQYF. This chain connects TRBV28 to TRBJ2-7, with D possibly being TRBD1 (6 bases). The germline V gene encodes CDR1 MDHEN and CDR2 SYDVKM. V shed 1 base and J shed 4 bases, with 17 bases lying between them. The CDR3 covers 16 residues.

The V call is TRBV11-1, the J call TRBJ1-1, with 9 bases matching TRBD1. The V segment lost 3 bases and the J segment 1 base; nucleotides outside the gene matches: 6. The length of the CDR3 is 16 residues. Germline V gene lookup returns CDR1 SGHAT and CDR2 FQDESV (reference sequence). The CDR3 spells CASSLEGTGQNTEAFF. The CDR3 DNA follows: TGTGCCAGCAGCTTGGAGGGGACAGGGCAGAACACTGAAGCTTTCTTT.

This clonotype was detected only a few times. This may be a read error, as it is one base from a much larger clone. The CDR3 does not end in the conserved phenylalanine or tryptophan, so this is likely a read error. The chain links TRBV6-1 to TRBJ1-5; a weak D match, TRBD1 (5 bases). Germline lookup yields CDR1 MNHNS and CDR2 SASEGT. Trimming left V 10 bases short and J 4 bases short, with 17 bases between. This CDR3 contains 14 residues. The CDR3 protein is CATRFRDGNQPQHL. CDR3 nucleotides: TGTGCCACTCGATTCCGGGACGGAAATCAGCCCCAGCATTTG.

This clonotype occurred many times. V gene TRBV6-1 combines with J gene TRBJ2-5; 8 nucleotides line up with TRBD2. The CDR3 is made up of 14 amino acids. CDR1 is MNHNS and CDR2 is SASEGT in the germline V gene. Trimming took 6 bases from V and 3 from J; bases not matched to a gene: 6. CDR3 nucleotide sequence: TGTGCCAGCAGCCGGGGACTAGTAGAAGAGACCCAGTACTTC. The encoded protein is CASSRGLVEETQYF.

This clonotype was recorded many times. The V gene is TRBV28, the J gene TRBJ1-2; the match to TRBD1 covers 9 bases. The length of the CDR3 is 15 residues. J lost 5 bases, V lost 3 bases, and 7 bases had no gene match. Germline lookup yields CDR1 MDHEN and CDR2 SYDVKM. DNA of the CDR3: TGTGCCAGCAGTTTGGGGGGACAGGGTCAATATGGCTACACCTTC. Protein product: CASSLGGQGQYGYTF.

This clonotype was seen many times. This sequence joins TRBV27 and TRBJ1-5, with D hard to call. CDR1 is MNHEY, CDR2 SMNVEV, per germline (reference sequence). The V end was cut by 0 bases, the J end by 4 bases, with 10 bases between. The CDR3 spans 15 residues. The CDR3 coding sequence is TGTGCCAGCAGTTTATCATACGGCTCTAATCAGCCCCAGCATTTT. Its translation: CASSLSYGSNQPQHF.